The 11 T cell receptor beta chains listed next were all sequenced from one sample in a study of OX40 agonist ivuxolimab in advanced cancers. Only in-frame clones appear in the TCRdb table, and some are missing; sequencing was by immunoSEQ multiplex PCR. The table lists tens of thousands of clones, 70% to 90% of them singletons. The input for sequencing was CD4+ or CD8+ T cells sorted from blood, taken in a trial of the OX40 agonist ivuxolimab. These receptors were obtained from an adult with an advanced solid tumor such as melanoma, head and neck, liver or kidney cancer.

V is TRBV2 and J is TRBJ1-1, with D possibly being TRBD1 (5 bases). V dropped 2 bases and J dropped 1 base, with 8 bases sitting between them. Germline loops: CDR1 SNHLY, CDR2 FYNNEI. The CDR3 consists of 14 residues. The CDR3 region has the DNA TGTGCCAGCAGTGAATGGGGCAGGAACACTGAAGCTTTCTTT. Its translation: CASSEWGRNTEAFF. The full variable domain, completed using reference TRBV2 and TRBJ1-1, is EPEVTQTPSHQVTQMGQEVILRCVPISNHLYFYWYRQILGQKVEFLVSFYNNEISEKSEIFDDQFSVERPDGSNFTLKIRSTKLEDSAMYFCASSEWGRNTEAFFGQGTRLTVV.

The chain links TRBV2 to TRBJ1-6; D is undetermined. Germline V gene lookup returns CDR1 SNHLY and CDR2 FYNNEI. The CDR3 consists of 11 residues. Trimming took off 4 bases at V and 14 bases at J, with 9 bases between the two ends. The CDR3 region is CASSVNRALHF. CDR3 nucleotides: TGTGCCAGCAGTGTCAACAGAGCCCTCCACTTT.

The rearrangement joins TRBV11-3 to TRBJ2-7; the match to TRBD1 covers 9 bases. J gave up 0 bases and V 9 bases, and 18 bases lay outside the gene matches. Germline V CDR1 and CDR2: SGHNT, YENEEA. The CDR3 is 18 amino acids. CDR3 in DNA: TGTGCCAGACCCCAGCAGGGACAGGGACCCATATGCTCCTACGAGCAGTACTTC. Residues: CARPQQGQGPICSYEQYF. The full variable domain, with the rest looked up from reference TRBV11-3 and TRBJ2-7, is EAGVVQSPRYKIIEKKQPVAFWCNPISGHNTLYWYLQNLGQGPELLIRYENEEAVDDSQLPKDRFSAERLKGVDSTLKIQPAELGDSAVYLCARPQQGQGPICSYEQYFGPGTRLTVT.

This clone was seen just once. V gene TRBV5-4 combines with J gene TRBJ2-7, with D perhaps being TRBD1 or TRBD2 (5 bases each). Trimming pared 4 bases from V and 0 bases from J, leaving 14 bases between. The V gene's germline CDR1 is SGHNT and CDR2 YYREEE (reference sequence). The CDR3 length is 15 residues. The chain's CDR3 is CASSAPGTFSYEQYF. The CDR3 DNA reads TGTGCCAGCAGCGCTCCCGGGACGTTCTCCTACGAGCAGTACTTC.

The table lists this clone with a few counts. The chain has TRBV11-2 and TRBJ1-2; D call uncertain. The V and J ends lost 1 base and 4 bases respectively, with 10 bases between them. CDR3 length: 14 amino acids. Germline V CDR1 and CDR2: SGHAT, FQNNGV. The CDR3 sequence is CASSLGAQSYGYTF. CDR3 nucleotides: TGTGCCAGCAGCTTAGGGGCACAATCCTATGGCTACACCTTC.

The genes are TRBV29-1 and TRBJ1-4; weak D call: TRBD1 (5 bases). The V gene's germline CDR1 is SQVTM and CDR2 ANQGSEA. V lost 5 bases, J lost 8 bases, and 18 bases lay in between. This CDR3 spans 14 amino acids. CDR3 protein: CSVSLGAGREKLFF. The CDR3 DNA reads as TGCAGCGTTAGCCTCGGGGCAGGGAGGGAAAAACTGTTTTTT.

This chain connects TRBV5-1 to TRBJ1-4, with D tentatively TRBD1 (5 bases). The CDR3 spans 14 residues. Trimming left V 4 bases short and J 3 bases short, with 10 bases between. Per germline, CDR1 SGHRS and CDR2 YFSETQ. CDR3 protein: CASSKDTSNEKLFF. The CDR3 DNA is TGCGCCAGCAGCAAGGACACCTCTAATGAAAAACTGTTTTTT.

The V gene is TRBV5-6, the J gene TRBJ1-1, with a possible D match to TRBD1 (5 bases). Germline loops: CDR1 SGHDT, CDR2 YYEEEE. V lost 1 base to trimming and J lost 11 bases, with 12 bases between them. The CDR3 covers 12 residues. The CDR3 DNA is TGTGCCAGCAGCTTGAGCACCTGGGGCGCTTTCTTT. Its translation: CASSLSTWGAFF.

CDR3 region: CASSEATWVIGTGELFF. CDR3 coding DNA: TGTGCCAGCAGTGAAGCCACATGGGTTATTGGCACCGGGGAGCTGTTTTTT. The chain is built from TRBV2 and TRBJ2-2; D remains ambiguous. V was shortened by 0 bases and J by 4 bases, with 15 bases between the two germline ends. There are 17 residues in the CDR3. The germline V gene encodes CDR1 SNHLY and CDR2 FYNNEI.

Only a few counts were recorded for this clone. The V and J genes are TRBV29-1 and TRBJ2-3, with D hard to call. V lost 8 bases, J lost 4 bases, and 13 bases lay in between. The CDR3 loop spans 12 amino acids. Germline-derived CDR1 and CDR2 are SQVTM and ANQGSEA. Here the CDR3 reads CSKKSASDTQYF. Here the CDR3 DNA reads TGCAGCAAAAAAAGCGCCTCAGATACGCAGTATTTT.

V usage is TRBV4-2 and J usage is TRBJ2-1; 11 bases are shared with TRBD1. Germline values: CDR1 LGHNA, CDR2 YNFKEQ. The CDR3 is 19 amino acids. V shed 4 bases and J 1 base; nucleotides not matched to a gene: 12. CDR3 nucleotide sequence: TGTGCCAGCAGCCGGGGACAGGGGGTGAGTTTTAGTTCCTACAATGAGCAGTTCTTC. Its translation: CASSRGQGVSFSSYNEQFF.